These 9 T cell receptor beta chains share one sample of origin, sequenced in a study of a mutant IDH1 vaccine in newly diagnosed glioma. The time point is: week 11, during vaccination. One vaccine dose held 300 ug of mutant IDH1 20-mer peptide and came with topical imiquimod. No antigen has been identified for these receptors. The protocol was immunoSEQ multiplex PCR, while the TCRdb copy is restricted to in-frame clones and leaves out a portion. The table shows 20,000 to 25,000 clones, with around nine tenths occurring only once. The sequencing here drew on PBMCs, taken from a glioma patient whose treatment included an IDH1 peptide vaccine. The receptors here all came from a middle-aged woman with glioma.

The chain carries TRBV14 and TRBJ1-2; D is unresolved. The CDR3 extends over 15 amino acids. V was clipped by 0 bases and J by 2 bases, with 10 bases between them. Germline assignment: CDR1 SGHDN and CDR2 FVKESK. The CDR3: CASSQDYGRNYGYTF. The CDR3 DNA sequence: TGTGCCAGCAGCCAAGACTATGGACGGAACTATGGCTACACCTTC.

The CDR3 loop reads CASSSGTGVNQPQHF. The CDR3 nucleotides read TGCGCCAGCAGCAGTGGGACAGGGGTCAATCAGCCCCAGCATTTT. J is TRBJ1-5 and V is TRBV5-1, with TRBD1 matching over 10 bases. Germline V CDR1 and CDR2: SGHRS, YFSETQ. Trimming cost V 4 bases and J 3 bases; bases outside gene matches: 4. This CDR3 region has 15 residues. The entire variable domain, with the rest obtained from reference TRBV5-1 and TRBJ1-5, is as follows: KAGVTQTPRYLIKTRGQQVTLSCSPISGHRSVSWYQQTPGQGLQFLFEYFSETQRNKGNFPGRFSGRQFSNSRSEMNVSTLELGDSALYLCASSSGTGVNQPQHFGDGTRLSIL.

The rearrangement joins TRBV7-2 to TRBJ1-3, with D hard to call. The V gene lost 1 base and the J gene lost 3 bases, with 4 bases spanning the gap. The germline V gene has CDR1 SGHTA and CDR2 FQGNSA. The CDR3 totals 13 residues. CDR3 loop: CASSLVDGNTIYF. The CDR3 nucleotides read TGTGCCAGCAGCTTAGTAGATGGAAACACCATATATTTT.

J is TRBJ1-3 and V is TRBV6-5, with no clear D. Germline V gene lookup returns CDR1 MNHEY and CDR2 SVGAGI. The CDR3 extends over 11 amino acids. V lost 6 bases to trimming and J lost 4 bases, with 4 bases between them. The CDR3 DNA follows: TGTGCCAGCAGCGGGGGAAACACCATATATTTT. Residues: CASSGGNTIYF.

This chain connects TRBV5-1 to TRBJ2-7; D possibly corresponds to TRBD1 (6 bases). The length of the CDR3 is 13 residues. V dropped 4 bases and J dropped 3 bases, with 11 bases sitting between them. Looked up from germline, CDR1 is SGHRS and CDR2 is YFSETQ. CDR3 DNA: TGCGCCAGCAGCATAGGGACAATCTACGAGCAGTACTTC. This translates into CASSIGTIYEQYF.

The gene calls are TRBV14 and TRBJ1-2; no clear D. This CDR3 spans 13 amino acids. Trimming removed 2 bases from V and 8 bases from J, with 12 bases in between. Germline lookup yields CDR1 SGHDN and CDR2 FVKESK. The CDR3 reads CASSQFKGSGYTF. The DNA for the CDR3 is TGTGCCAGCAGCCAATTTAAAGGCAGCGGCTACACCTTC.

The chain has TRBV14 and TRBJ2-1; 9 nucleotides align to TRBD2. The CDR3 is 17 amino acids. The V gene end was trimmed by 1 base and the J gene end by 4 bases; junction bases not matched to a gene: 8. CDR1 SGHDN and CDR2 FVKESK come from the germline V gene. CDR3 DNA sequence: TGTGCCAGCAGCCAAGGAGTTAGGACTAGCGCATACAATGAGCAGTTCTTC. It codes for CASSQGVRTSAYNEQFF. Looking up the rest from reference TRBV14 and TRBJ2-1 gives the full variable domain: EAGVTQFPSHSVIEKGQTVTLRCDPISGHDNLYWYRRVMGKEIKFLLHFVKESKQDESGMPNNRFLAERTGGTYSTLKVQPAELEDSGVYFCASSQGVRTSAYNEQFFGPGTRLTVL.

The J gene is TRBJ2-5, the V gene TRBV4-1, with no clear D. The CDR3 sequence is 13 residues long. Germline lookup yields CDR1 MGHRA and CDR2 YSYEKL. The ends were cut back, 1 base at V and 2 bases at J, with 5 bases in the middle. The CDR3 protein is CASSQGWQETQYF. The CDR3 DNA reads TGCGCCAGCAGCCAAGGTTGGCAAGAGACCCAGTACTTC.

The genes are TRBV30 and TRBJ2-2, with no clear D. The CDR3 is 12 amino acids. Per the germline V gene, CDR1 is GTSNPN and CDR2 is SVGIG (reference sequence). Trimming took 7 bases from V and 4 from J, leaving 10 bases between them. The DNA for the CDR3 is TGTGCCTCCACCTCCTTCACCGGGGAGCTGTTTTTT. This sequence encodes CASTSFTGELFF.